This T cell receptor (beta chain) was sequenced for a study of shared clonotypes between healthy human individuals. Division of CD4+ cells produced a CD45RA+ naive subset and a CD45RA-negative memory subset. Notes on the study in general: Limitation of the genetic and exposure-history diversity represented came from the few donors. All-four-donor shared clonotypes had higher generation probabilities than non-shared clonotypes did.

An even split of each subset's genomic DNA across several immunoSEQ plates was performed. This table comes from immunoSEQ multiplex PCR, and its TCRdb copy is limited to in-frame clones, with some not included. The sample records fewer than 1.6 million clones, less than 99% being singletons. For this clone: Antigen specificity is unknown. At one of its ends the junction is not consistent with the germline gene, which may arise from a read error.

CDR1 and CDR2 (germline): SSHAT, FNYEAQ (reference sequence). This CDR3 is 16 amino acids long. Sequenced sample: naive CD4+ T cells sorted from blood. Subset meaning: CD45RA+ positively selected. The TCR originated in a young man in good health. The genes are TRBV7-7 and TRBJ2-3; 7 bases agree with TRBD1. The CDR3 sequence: CASSLTQGIGTDTQYF. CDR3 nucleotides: TGTGCTAGCAGCTTAACACAGGGGATAGGGACAGATACGCAGTATTTT.